Below, 30 T cell receptor beta chains from the same sample are listed, as sequenced in a study of T cell repertoires in cytomegalovirus infection. Antigens of these TCRs are unknown. TCRdb used MiXCR to reprocess the reads, holding one entry per CDR3 protein. The table shows approximately 730,000 distinct CDR3 sequences, with about 28% occurring only once. The specimen comprised cultured CD8+ T cells from PBMCs, sampled from culture after CMV antigen stimulation. These receptors originate from a human donor in good health (CMV status not recorded). Some clones in this sample may be carry-over from other donors' samples.

This chain links TRBV4-1 with TRBJ2-5, with D maybe TRBD2 (7 bases). CDR1 and CDR2 from the germline V gene are MGHRA and YSYEKL. Deletions cut 4 bases from V and 6 bases from J, with 12 bases between. This CDR3 has 13 amino acids. CDR3 in DNA: TGCGCCAGCAGCCCAGGGGAGGGAAAGACCCAGTACTTC. It translates to CASSPGEGKTQYF.

The J gene is TRBJ1-5, the V gene TRBV29-1; no firm D call. This CDR3 is built from 14 residues. The V end was cut by 6 bases, the J end by 3 bases, with 15 bases between. Germline V gives CDR1 SQVTM, CDR2 ANQGSEA. Written as DNA, the CDR3 is TGCAGCGTAGATACCGGGTCTACCAATCAGCCCCAGCATTTT. Translating gives CSVDTGSTNQPQHF.

This clonotype was detected many times. J is TRBJ2-1 and V is TRBV7-9; 7 nucleotides line up with TRBD1. This CDR3 spans 15 amino acids. Trimming at V came to 5 bases and at J to 9 bases, leaving 13 bases not matched to a gene. The germline gives CDR1 SEHNR, CDR2 FQNEAQ (reference sequence). The CDR3, as DNA: TGTGCCAGCAGCCCCCGAGCAGGGGGAGTCGGTGAGCAGTTCTTC. The encoded protein is CASSPRAGGVGEQFF. The whole variable domain, remainder taken from reference TRBV7-9 and TRBJ2-1, is DTGVSQNPRHKITKRGQNVTFRCDPISEHNRLYWYRQTLGQGPEFLTYFQNEAQLEKSRLLSDRFSAERPKGSFSTLEIQRTEQGDSAMYLCASSPRAGGVGEQFFGPGTRLTVL.

The V call is TRBV7-9, the J call TRBJ2-3; the D gene is possibly TRBD2 (5 bases). CDR1 SEHNR and CDR2 FQNEAQ come from the germline V gene (reference sequence). This CDR3 region has 16 residues. The V end was cut by 4 bases, the J end by 1 base, with 15 bases between. CDR3 bases: TGTGCCAGCAGCTCTCCCGGAGTAGCGCGCACAGATACGCAGTATTTT. This sequence encodes CASSSPGVARTDTQYF.

The genes are TRBV9 and TRBJ1-2; no reliable D call. The V end lost 2 bases, the J end lost 1 base, and 12 bases lay between the germline ends. This CDR3 is built from 15 residues. Germline V CDR1 and CDR2: SGDLS, YYNGEE. CDR3 region: CASSVTPAVNYGYTF. Here the CDR3 DNA reads TGTGCCAGCAGCGTCACCCCGGCAGTTAACTATGGCTACACCTTC.

The sample holds many counts of this clonotype. This sequence joins TRBV6-1 and TRBJ2-3, with TRBD2 identical over 10 bases. Per germline, CDR1 MNHNS and CDR2 SASEGT. This CDR3 is 15 amino acids long. V gave up 1 base and J gave up 4 bases; unmatched junction bases: 2. CDR3 DNA: TGTGCCAGCAGTGAAGAGCGGGGGGGCCCAGATACGCAGTATTTT. Amino acid sequence: CASSEERGGPDTQYF.

This chain connects TRBV19 to TRBJ1-2, with D maybe TRBD1 (5 bases). Between the trimmed V and J ends, which lost 7 bases and 2 bases, there was a span of 8 bases. The CDR3 totals 12 residues. Per germline, CDR1 LNHDA and CDR2 SQIVND (reference sequence). The CDR3 nucleotides are TGTGCCAGTACGAGGGGAAACTATGGCTACACCTTC. Its translation is CASTRGNYGYTF.

This chain links TRBV2 with TRBJ1-2; D is ambiguous. V was cut by 8 bases and J by 4 bases, with 14 bases left in between. The CDR3 consists of 13 residues. Germline V gives CDR1 SNHLY, CDR2 FYNNEI. The CDR3 nucleotides are TGTGCCAGCGGTTACGCTACCCGCTATGGCTACACCTTC. It codes for CASGYATRYGYTF.

The rearrangement joins TRBV9 to TRBJ2-2; D unclear. The CDR3 spans 15 residues. Germline V CDR1 and CDR2: SGDLS, YYNGEE. V lost 0 bases and J 0 bases, leaving 6 bases between the germline ends. The CDR3 DNA follows: TGTGCCAGCAGCGTAGTGGTTGCGAACACCGGGGAGCTGTTTTTT. It codes for CASSVVVANTGELFF.

This rearrangement joins TRBV6-1 to TRBJ1-2; tentatively, D is TRBD1 (5 bases). The V gene's germline CDR1 is MNHNS and CDR2 SASEGT. Deletions cut 0 bases from V and 3 bases from J, with 8 bases between. This CDR3 has 14 amino acids. This CDR3 is CASSEARGYYGYTF. CDR3 sequence (DNA): TGTGCCAGCAGTGAAGCGCGGGGCTACTATGGCTACACCTTC.

This clonotype came up many times. V and J are TRBV4-1 and TRBJ1-1; D possibly corresponds to TRBD1 (5 bases). The CDR3 totals 15 residues. Trimming took off 2 bases at V and 6 bases at J, with 16 bases between the two ends. The V gene's germline CDR1 is MGHRA and CDR2 YSYEKL. The CDR3 bases are TGCGCCAGCAGCCAACGCCGGGACCAGAGGGCTGAAGCTTTCTTT. Encoded protein: CASSQRRDQRAEAFF.

In regard to this clonotype: Sequence at one end of the junction differs from germline and may be a read error. The chain is built from TRBV7-6 and TRBJ2-1, with 7 nucleotides matching TRBD1. This CDR3 has 15 residues. Per the germline V gene, CDR1 is SGHVS and CDR2 is FNYEAQ. The CDR3 spells CASSSSGTVYNELFF. CDR3 nucleotide sequence: TGTGCCAGCAGCTCTTCCGGGACAGTATACAATGAGCTGTTCTTC.

Regarding this clonotype: One end of the junction fails to match germline, which may point to a read error. The chain couples TRBV12-3 or TRBV12-4 to TRBJ1-1; D unclear. The length of the CDR3 is 12 residues. In DNA, the CDR3 is TGTGCCAGCAGGTTAGGAAACACTGAAGCTTTCTTT. Protein product: CASRLGNTEAFF.

V is TRBV7-9 and J is TRBJ1-2; maybe TRBD1 (5 bases). V gave up 4 bases and J gave up 12 bases, with 21 bases separating them. CDR3 length: 14 residues. Germline lookup yields CDR1 SEHNR and CDR2 FQNEAQ (reference sequence). CDR3 protein: CASSSTSQAAVHTF. CDR3 nucleotide sequence: TGTGCCAGCAGCTCAACCTCACAGGCCGCGGTACACACCTTC.

The chain couples TRBV12-3 or TRBV12-4 to TRBJ2-7; no clear D gene. V was clipped by 4 bases and J by 5 bases, with 9 bases between them. The CDR3 runs to 12 residues. CDR3 residues: CASSYGRNEQYF. CDR3 in DNA: TGTGCCAGCAGTTATGGCCGTAACGAGCAGTACTTC.

This clonotype was counted ten times or more. The chain combines TRBV7-6 with TRBJ2-3, with TRBD2 matching over 12 bases. The CDR3 loop spans 15 amino acids. V was clipped by 5 bases and J by 4 bases; unmatched bases: 4. The V gene's germline CDR1 is SGHVS and CDR2 FNYEAQ. CDR3 loop: CASSRLAGDADTQYF. The CDR3, as DNA: TGTGCCAGCAGCCGACTAGCGGGGGATGCAGATACGCAGTATTTT.

The V call is TRBV4-3, the J call TRBJ2-1; D is ambiguous. Deletions cut 1 base from V and 1 base from J, with 17 bases between. Per the germline V gene, CDR1 is LGHNA and CDR2 is YSLEER. This CDR3 region has 18 residues. The CDR3, as DNA: TGCGCCAGCAGCCAAGGAGAAATGCTTGCTAGATCCTACAATGAGCAGTTCTTC. Residues: CASSQGEMLARSYNEQFF.

V gene TRBV27 combines with J gene TRBJ2-7, with D perhaps matching TRBD1 (6 bases). CDR1 MNHEY and CDR2 SMNVEV come from the germline V gene (reference sequence). The CDR3 is 13 amino acids. Trimming cost V 6 bases and J 1 base, with 10 bases left between them. The CDR3 DNA is TGTGCCAGCAGCCGGACAGCGTCCTACGAGCAGTACGTC. It translates to CASSRTASYEQYV.

V and J are TRBV7-6 and TRBJ2-7; TRBD2 aligns across 10 bases. CDR3 length equals 15 residues. Germline V gene sequence: CDR1 SGHVS, CDR2 FNYEAQ. Unmatched junction bases numbered 5, after V lost 1 base and J lost 5 bases. The CDR3 region is CASSLEGSGGNEQYF. In DNA, the CDR3 is TGTGCCAGCAGCTTAGAGGGTAGCGGGGGGAACGAGCAGTACTTC.

This clonotype has a handful of counts. The J gene is TRBJ2-5, the V gene TRBV28, with 10 nucleotides matching TRBD2. With V trimmed by 6 bases and J by 3 bases, 10 bases remained unmatched. There are 16 residues in the CDR3. The germline V gene has CDR1 MDHEN and CDR2 SYDVKM. The DNA of the CDR3 is TGTGCCAGCAGCCCCCTCAGCGGGGGGGGAGAAGAGACCCAGTACTTC. Its translation: CASSPLSGGGEETQYF.

The chain recombines TRBV6-2 or TRBV6-3 with TRBJ2-7, with D possibly TRBD2 on 6 matching bases. This CDR3 is built from 12 residues. Between the trimmed V and J ends, which lost 6 bases and 1 base, there was a span of 7 bases. Per the germline V gene, CDR1 is MNHEY and CDR2 is SVGEGT. DNA of the CDR3: TGTGCCAGCAGGGGGGGATCCTACGAGCAGTACGTC. Encoded protein: CASRGGSYEQYV.

The V and J genes are TRBV27 and TRBJ1-1, with D maybe TRBD1 (5 bases). CDR1 MNHEY and CDR2 SMNVEV come from the germline V gene (reference sequence). The CDR3 contains 13 residues. Trimming left V 10 bases short and J 1 base short, with 13 bases between. In DNA, the CDR3 is TGTGCCACCCGTTTTACAGGGAACACTGAAGCTTTCTTT. As protein: CATRFTGNTEAFF.

This clonotype came up many times. The V gene is TRBV7-6, the J gene TRBJ2-2, with a possible D match to TRBD1 (6 bases). Trimming pared 5 bases from V and 1 base from J, leaving 11 bases between. The CDR3 length is 15 residues. Germline CDR1 SGHVS, CDR2 FNYEAQ. This CDR3 is CASSTRDKNTGELFF. CDR3 bases: TGTGCCAGCAGCACCCGGGACAAGAACACCGGGGAGCTGTTTTTT.

The rearrangement links TRBV20-1 to TRBJ2-7; the D gene is possibly TRBD2 (7 bases). V lost 3 bases to trimming and J lost 4 bases, with 16 bases between them. In germline, CDR1 is DFQATT, CDR2 SNEGSKA (reference sequence). This CDR3 is built from 14 residues. CDR3 DNA sequence: TGCAGTGCTAGTCCGGGGGGCGCCAGGTACGAGCAGTACTTC. It codes for CSASPGGARYEQYF.

V gene TRBV27 combines with J gene TRBJ2-7, with 7 bases matching TRBD1. Per the germline V gene, CDR1 is MNHEY and CDR2 is SMNVEV (reference sequence). V shed 8 bases, J shed 2 bases, and the junction held 12 bases outside the gene matches. CDR3 length equals 15 residues. CDR3 sequence reads: CASPYSTGIAYEQYF. Here the CDR3 DNA reads TGTGCCAGCCCATACTCGACAGGGATCGCCTACGAGCAGTACTTC.

This clonotype is a singleton in its sample. The chain uses TRBV5-5 and TRBJ1-6; D is unclear. V was trimmed by 0 bases and J by 11 bases, leaving 6 bases between them. This CDR3 region has 12 residues. Germline CDR1 reads SGHKS; CDR2 reads YYEKEE (reference sequence). The DNA for the CDR3 is TGTGCCAGCAGCTTGGAAGCGCCACCCCTCCACTTT. As protein: CASSLEAPPLHF.

This clonotype came up many times. This sequence joins TRBV11-1 and TRBJ2-5, with D perhaps being TRBD1 or TRBD2 (5 bases each). The germline V gene has CDR1 SGHAT and CDR2 FQDESV (reference sequence). Deletions cut 2 bases from V and 5 bases from J, with 12 bases between. The CDR3 totals 14 residues. CDR3 nucleotide sequence: TGTGCCAGCAGCTTACCTCAGGGACCGGAGACCCAGTACTTC. Translated, it gives CASSLPQGPETQYF. The full variable domain, completed using reference TRBV11-1 and TRBJ2-5, is EAEVAQSPRYKITEKSQAVAFWCDPISGHATLYWYRQILGQGPELLVQFQDESVVDDSQLPKDRFSAERLKGVDSTLKIQPAELGDSAMYLCASSLPQGPETQYFGPGTRLLVL.

The V and J genes are TRBV7-8 and TRBJ2-5; D perhaps matches TRBD2 (6 bases). Germline-derived CDR1 and CDR2 are SGHVS and FQNEAQ. The CDR3 is 14 residues long. The ends were cut back, 3 bases at V and 5 bases at J, with 13 bases in the middle. CDR3 DNA: TGTGCCAGCAGCTTGGTCGGGGGTGCCGAGACCCAGTACTTC. Its protein is CASSLVGGAETQYF.

V and J are TRBV5-6 and TRBJ2-1, with D hard to call. Germline CDR1 reads SGHDT; CDR2 reads YYEEEE. The CDR3 has 15 residues. V was trimmed by 3 bases and J by 6 bases, leaving 16 bases between them. The CDR3 loop reads CASSSLTLRVNEQFF. CDR3 DNA: TGTGCCAGCAGCTCGCTGACCCTCCGCGTCAATGAGCAGTTCTTC.

This chain connects TRBV7-6 to TRBJ2-1, with 14 positions matching TRBD2. The CDR3 spans 17 residues. The germline CDR1 and CDR2 sequences are SGHVS and FNYEAQ. V trimming: 3 bases; J trimming: 4 bases; junction bases outside the gene matches: 5. This CDR3 is CASSLGLAGDLYNEQFF. Here the CDR3 DNA reads TGTGCCAGCAGCTTGGGACTAGCGGGGGATCTATACAATGAGCAGTTCTTC.